The entry below describes one T cell receptor beta chain. In the original analysis: For nucleated cells, counts were estimated from reference gene primer amplification. TCRdb's copy holds only in-frame clones and misses some; the assay was immunoSEQ multiplex PCR. V and J calls and clone size are those listed in that table; D and trimming were worked out from the DNA. There are tens of thousands of clones in the sample; 75% to 90% occur only once, and over 2% lies in the top ten. Germline values: CDR1 ENHRY, CDR2 SYGVKD. The CDR3 length is 15 residues. Unmatched junction bases numbered 9, after V lost 2 bases and J lost 10 bases. These data come from a study of blood T cell repertoires in COVID-19.

The receptor was derived from an elderly man with active or convalescent COVID-19. Input material: peripheral blood. The V gene is TRBV10-3, the J gene TRBJ2-1; the match to TRBD2 covers 9 bases. The CDR3 region is CAISEAITGTSEQFF. DNA of the CDR3: TGTGCCATCAGTGAGGCTATAACCGGGACTAGCGAGCAGTTCTTC.